This TCR beta chain originates from a study of cytomegalovirus exposure and HLA in healthy donors. Amplification used 60 Vbeta primers and 13 Jbeta primers. Data came from immunoSEQ multiplex PCR; TCRdb stores just in-frame clones and leaves some out. The sample records roughly 150,000 clones, around 78% being singletons. This CDR3 is built from 13 residues. This clonotype was sampled from a man aged 35 to 55 in good health and CMV-seronegative. Sequenced input: PBMCs. The chain links TRBV1 to TRBJ2-2; the table assigns TRBD1, which was not confirmed against the DNA. TRBV1 is marked as a pseudogene. CDR3 loop: CTSSLRYIGELFF. The CDR3 DNA reads TGCACCAGCAGCCTCCGATACATCGGGGAGCTGTTTTTT.